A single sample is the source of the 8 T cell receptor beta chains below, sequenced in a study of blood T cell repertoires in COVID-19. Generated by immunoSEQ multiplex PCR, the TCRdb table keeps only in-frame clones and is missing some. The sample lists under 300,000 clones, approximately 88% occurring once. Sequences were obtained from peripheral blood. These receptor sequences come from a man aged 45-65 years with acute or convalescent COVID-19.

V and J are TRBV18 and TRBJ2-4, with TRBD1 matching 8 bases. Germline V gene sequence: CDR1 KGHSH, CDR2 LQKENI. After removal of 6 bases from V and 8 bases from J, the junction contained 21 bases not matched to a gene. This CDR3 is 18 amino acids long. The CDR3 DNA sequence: TGTGCCAGCTCGTTCAACCCCCCGACAGCGACAGGGGCGGACATTCAGTACTTC. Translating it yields CASSFNPPTATGADIQYF.

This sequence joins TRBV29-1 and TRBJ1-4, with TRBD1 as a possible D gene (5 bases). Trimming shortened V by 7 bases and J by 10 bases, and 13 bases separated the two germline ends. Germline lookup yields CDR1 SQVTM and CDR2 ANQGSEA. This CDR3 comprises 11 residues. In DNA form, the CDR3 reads TGCAGCGGGGGGATAAGGGGAAAACTGTTTTTT. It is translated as CSGGIRGKLFF.

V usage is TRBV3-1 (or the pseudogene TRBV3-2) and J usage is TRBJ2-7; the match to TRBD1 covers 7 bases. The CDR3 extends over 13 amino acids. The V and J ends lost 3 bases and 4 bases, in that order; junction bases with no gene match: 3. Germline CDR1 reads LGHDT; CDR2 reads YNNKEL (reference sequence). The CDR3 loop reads CASSHYRGYEQYF. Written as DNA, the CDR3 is TGTGCCAGCAGCCACTACAGGGGTTACGAGCAGTACTTC.

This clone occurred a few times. The CDR3 DNA is TGTGCCAGCAGCCCCCGAGAGCTGACATACAAAAACATTCAGTACTTC. It codes for CASSPRELTYKNIQYF. V is TRBV7-9 and J is TRBJ2-4; the D is unclear. Deletions cut 5 bases from V and 3 bases from J, with 17 bases between. The length of the CDR3 is 16 residues. The germline V gene has CDR1 SEHNR and CDR2 FQNEAQ (reference sequence). Full variable domain (rest looked up from reference TRBV7-9 and TRBJ2-4): DTGVSQNPRHKITKRGQNVTFRCDPISEHNRLYWYRQTLGQGPEFLTYFQNEAQLEKSRLLSDRFSAERPKGSFSTLEIQRTEQGDSAMYLCASSPRELTYKNIQYFGAGTRLSVL.

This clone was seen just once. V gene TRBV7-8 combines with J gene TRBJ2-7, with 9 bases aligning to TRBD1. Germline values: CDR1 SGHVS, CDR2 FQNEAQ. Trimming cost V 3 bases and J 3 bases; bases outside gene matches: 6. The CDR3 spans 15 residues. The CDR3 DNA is TGTGCCAGCAGCTTCTTTTCGGGACAGGGCTACGAGCAGTACTTC. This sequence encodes CASSFFSGQGYEQYF.

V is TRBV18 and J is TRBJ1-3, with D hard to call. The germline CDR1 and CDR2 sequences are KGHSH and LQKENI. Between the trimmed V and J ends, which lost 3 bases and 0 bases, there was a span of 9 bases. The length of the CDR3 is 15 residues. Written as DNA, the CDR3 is TGTGCCAGCTCACCTGATTTCAGCTCTGGAAACACCATATATTTT. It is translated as CASSPDFSSGNTIYF.

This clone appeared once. DNA of the CDR3: TGTGCCAGCAGTTTATCGGAAGGGGCAGTAGATACGCAGTATTTT. Translated, it gives CASSLSEGAVDTQYF. V is TRBV27 and J is TRBJ2-3, with D possibly matching TRBD1 (5 bases). V dropped 0 bases and J dropped 5 bases, with 12 bases sitting between them. Germline V lookup: CDR1 MNHEY, CDR2 SMNVEV (reference sequence). The CDR3 totals 15 residues.

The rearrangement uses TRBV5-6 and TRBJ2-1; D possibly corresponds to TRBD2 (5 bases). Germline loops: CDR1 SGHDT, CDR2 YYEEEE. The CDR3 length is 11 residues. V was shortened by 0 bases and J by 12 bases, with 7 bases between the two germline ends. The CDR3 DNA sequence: TGTGCCAGCAGCTTGGGGGCGGGGCAGTTCTTC. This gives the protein CASSLGAGQFF. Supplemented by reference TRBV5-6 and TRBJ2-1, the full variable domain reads DAGVTQSPTHLIKTRGQQVTLRCSPKSGHDTVSWYQQALGQGPQFIFQYYEEEERQRGNFPDRFSGHQFPNYSSELNVNALLLGDSALYLCASSLGAGQFFGPGTRLTVL.